This TCR beta chain is from a study of blood T cell repertoires in COVID-19. Across the study: Both acute and convalescent COVID-19 samples were obtained from the United States, Italy and Spain. T cells, B-cell-depleted T cells, or PBMCs provided the cDNA or gDNA that served as material.

Original analysis: Estimation of nucleated cell counts relied on the amplification of reference gene primers. Sequencing used immunoSEQ multiplex PCR; TCRdb keeps in-frame clones, though not all of them. That table supplies the V and J calls and clone size; D and trimming were determined from the DNA. The sample includes 200,000 or so clones, 84% of them seen just once. This clone was seen only a few times. Germline-derived CDR1 and CDR2 are SGHDT and YYEEEE. The CDR3 loop spans 13 amino acids. V shed 2 bases, J shed 12 bases, and the junction held 5 bases outside the gene matches. The specimen sequenced was peripheral blood. The receptor's source is a woman aged 25 to 39 who had recovered from COVID-19. V is TRBV5-6 and J is TRBJ2-1; 10 nucleotides match TRBD2. In nucleotides, the CDR3 is TGTGCCAGCAGCTTCCGTTTAGCGGGAGGGCAGTTCTTC. Amino acid sequence: CASSFRLAGGQFF.